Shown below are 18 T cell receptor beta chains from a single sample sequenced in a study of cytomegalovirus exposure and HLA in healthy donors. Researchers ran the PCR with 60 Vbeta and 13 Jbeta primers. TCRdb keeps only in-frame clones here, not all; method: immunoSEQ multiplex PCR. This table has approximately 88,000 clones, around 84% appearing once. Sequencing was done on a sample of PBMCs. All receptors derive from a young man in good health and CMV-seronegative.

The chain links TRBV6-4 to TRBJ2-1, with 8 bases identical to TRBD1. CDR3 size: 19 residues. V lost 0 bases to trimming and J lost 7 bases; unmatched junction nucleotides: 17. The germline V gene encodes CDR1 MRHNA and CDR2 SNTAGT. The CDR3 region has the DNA TGTGCCAGCAGTGACTCCGCCAGGGGGCGCTTCCCCCTGCAGAATGAGCAGTTCTTC. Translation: CASSDSARGRFPLQNEQFF.

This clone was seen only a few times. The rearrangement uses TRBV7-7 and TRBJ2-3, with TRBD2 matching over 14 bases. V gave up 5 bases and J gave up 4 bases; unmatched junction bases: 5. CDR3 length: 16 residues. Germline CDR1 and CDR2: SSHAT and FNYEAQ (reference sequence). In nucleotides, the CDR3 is TGTGCCAGCAGCCAGGGACTAGCGGGGGAGGCAGATACGCAGTATTTT. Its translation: CASSQGLAGEADTQYF.

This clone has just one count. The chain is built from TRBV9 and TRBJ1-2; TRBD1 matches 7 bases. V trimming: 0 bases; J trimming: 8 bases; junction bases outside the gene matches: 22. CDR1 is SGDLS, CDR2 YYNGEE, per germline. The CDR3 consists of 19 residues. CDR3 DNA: TGTGCCAGCAGCGTAGTCGCTCGGGCAGGGGGTGATCCTATGGACGGCTACACCTTC. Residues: CASSVVARAGGDPMDGYTF.

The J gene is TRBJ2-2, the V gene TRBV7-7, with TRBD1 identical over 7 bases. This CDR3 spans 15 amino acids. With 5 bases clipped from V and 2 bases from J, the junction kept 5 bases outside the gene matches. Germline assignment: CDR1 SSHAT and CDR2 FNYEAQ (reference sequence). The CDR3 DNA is TGTGCCAGCAGCCGGGGACAGACTAACACCGGGGAGCTGTTTTTT. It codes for CASSRGQTNTGELFF. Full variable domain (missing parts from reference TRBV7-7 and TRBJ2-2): GAGVSQSPRYKVTKRGQDVTLRCDPISSHATLYWYQQALGQGPEFLTYFNYEAQPDKSGLPSDRFSAERPEGSISTLTIQRTEQRDSAMYRCASSRGQTNTGELFFGEGSRLTVL.

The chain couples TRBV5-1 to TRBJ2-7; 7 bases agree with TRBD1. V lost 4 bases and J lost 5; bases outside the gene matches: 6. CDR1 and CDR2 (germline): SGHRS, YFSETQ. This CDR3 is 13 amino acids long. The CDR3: CASSPERGHEQYF. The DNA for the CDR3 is TGCGCCAGCAGCCCGGAGAGGGGGCACGAGCAGTACTTC.

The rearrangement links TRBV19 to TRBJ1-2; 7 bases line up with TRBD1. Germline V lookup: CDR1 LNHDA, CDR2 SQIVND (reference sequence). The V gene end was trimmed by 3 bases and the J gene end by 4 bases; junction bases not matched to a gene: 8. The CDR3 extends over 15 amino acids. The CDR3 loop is CASSMVTGVGYGYTF. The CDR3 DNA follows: TGTGCCAGTAGTATGGTAACAGGGGTGGGCTATGGCTACACCTTC. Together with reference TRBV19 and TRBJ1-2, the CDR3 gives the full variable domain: DGGITQSPKYLFRKEGQNVTLSCEQNLNHDAMYWYRQDPGQGLRLIYYSQIVNDFQKGDIAEGYSVSREKKESFPLTVTSAQKNPTAFYLCASSMVTGVGYGYTFGSGTRLTVV.

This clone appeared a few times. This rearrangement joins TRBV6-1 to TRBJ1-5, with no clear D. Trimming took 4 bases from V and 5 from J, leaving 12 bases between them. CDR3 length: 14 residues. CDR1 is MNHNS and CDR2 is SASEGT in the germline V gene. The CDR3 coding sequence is TGTGCCAGCAGTGTTCTACTGAAAGATCAGCCCCAGCATTTT. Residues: CASSVLLKDQPQHF.

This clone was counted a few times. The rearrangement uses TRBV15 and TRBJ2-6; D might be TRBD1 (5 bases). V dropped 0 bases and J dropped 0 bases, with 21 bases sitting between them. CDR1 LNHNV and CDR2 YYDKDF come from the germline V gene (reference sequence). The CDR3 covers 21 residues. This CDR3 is CATSRDGDTQGRPSGANVLTF. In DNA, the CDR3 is TGTGCCACCAGCAGAGATGGTGACACGCAGGGCCGACCCTCTGGGGCCAACGTCCTGACTTTC.

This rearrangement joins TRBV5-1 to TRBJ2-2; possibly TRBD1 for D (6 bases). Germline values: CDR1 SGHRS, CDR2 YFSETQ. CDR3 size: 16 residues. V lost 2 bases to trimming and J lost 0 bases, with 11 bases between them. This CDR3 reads CASSFGGTTNTGELFF. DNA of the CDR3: TGCGCCAGCAGCTTTGGTGGGACAACGAACACCGGGGAGCTGTTTTTT.

The CDR3 here is CASSGDTQYF. The CDR3 DNA follows: TGTGCCAGCTCCGGTGATACGCAGTATTTT. The rearrangement uses TRBV5-4 and TRBJ2-3; no clear D. The CDR3 is 10 residues long. V gave up 7 bases and J gave up 6 bases, with 6 bases separating them. Germline V CDR1 and CDR2: SGHNT, YYREEE (reference sequence). Full variable domain (rest looked up from reference TRBV5-4 and TRBJ2-3): ETGVTQSPTHLIKTRGQQVTLRCSSQSGHNTVSWYQQALGQGPQFIFQYYREEENGRGNFPPRFSGLQFPNYSSELNVNALELDDSALYLCASSGDTQYFGPGTRLTVL.

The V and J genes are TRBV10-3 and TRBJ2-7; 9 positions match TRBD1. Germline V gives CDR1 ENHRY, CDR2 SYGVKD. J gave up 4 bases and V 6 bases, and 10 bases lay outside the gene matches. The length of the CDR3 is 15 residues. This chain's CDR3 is CAIRNSGTGKYEQYF. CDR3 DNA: TGTGCCATCAGGAACTCCGGGACAGGGAAATACGAGCAGTACTTC.

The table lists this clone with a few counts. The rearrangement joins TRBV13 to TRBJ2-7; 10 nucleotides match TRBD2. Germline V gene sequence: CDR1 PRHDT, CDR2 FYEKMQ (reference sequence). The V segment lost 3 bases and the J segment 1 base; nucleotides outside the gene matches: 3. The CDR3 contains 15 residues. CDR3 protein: CASSFLTSGSYEQYF. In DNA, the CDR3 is TGTGCCAGCAGCTTCTTGACTAGCGGGTCCTACGAGCAGTACTTC.

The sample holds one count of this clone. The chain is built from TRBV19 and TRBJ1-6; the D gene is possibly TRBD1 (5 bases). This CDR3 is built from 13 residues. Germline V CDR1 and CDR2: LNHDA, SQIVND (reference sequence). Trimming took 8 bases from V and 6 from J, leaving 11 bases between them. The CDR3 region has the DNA TGTGCCAGTGGCGACAGTTTTAATTCACCCCTCCACTTT. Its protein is CASGDSFNSPLHF.

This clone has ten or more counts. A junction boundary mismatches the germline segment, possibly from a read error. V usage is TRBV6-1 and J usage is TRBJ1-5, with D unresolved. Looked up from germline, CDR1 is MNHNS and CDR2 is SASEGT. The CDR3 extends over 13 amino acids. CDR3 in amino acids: CASREGEVQPQHF. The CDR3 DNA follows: TGTGCCAGCAGAGAAGGTGAGGTGCAGCCCCAGCATTTT.

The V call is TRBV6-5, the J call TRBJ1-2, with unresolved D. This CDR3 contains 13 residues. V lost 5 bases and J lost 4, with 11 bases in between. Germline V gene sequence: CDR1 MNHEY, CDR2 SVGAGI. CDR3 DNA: TGTGCCAGCAGTGTCGGTACGGGCTATGGCTACACCTTC. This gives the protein CASSVGTGYGYTF.

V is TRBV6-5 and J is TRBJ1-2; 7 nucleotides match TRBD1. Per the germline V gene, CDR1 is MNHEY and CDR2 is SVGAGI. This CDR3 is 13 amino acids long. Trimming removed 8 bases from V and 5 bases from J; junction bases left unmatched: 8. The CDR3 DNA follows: TGTGCCAGCCTAGGGACAGTACGATATGGCTACACCTTC. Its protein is CASLGTVRYGYTF.

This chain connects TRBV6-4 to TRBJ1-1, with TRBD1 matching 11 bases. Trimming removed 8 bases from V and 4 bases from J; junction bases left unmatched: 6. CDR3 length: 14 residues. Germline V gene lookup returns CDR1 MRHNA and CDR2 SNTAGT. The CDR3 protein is CASRTGGESTEAFF. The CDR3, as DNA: TGTGCCAGCCGGACAGGGGGCGAGAGCACTGAAGCTTTCTTT.

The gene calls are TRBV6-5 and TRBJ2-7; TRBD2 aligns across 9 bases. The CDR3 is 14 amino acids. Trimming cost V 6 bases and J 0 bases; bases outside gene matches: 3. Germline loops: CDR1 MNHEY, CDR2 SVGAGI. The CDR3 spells CASRLGLASYEQYF. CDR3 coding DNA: TGTGCCAGCAGGTTGGGACTAGCCTCCTACGAGCAGTACTTC.